This passage covers 29 T cell receptor beta chains from one sample sequenced in a study of shared clonotypes between healthy human individuals. The assay was immunoSEQ multiplex PCR, and TCRdb's table has in-frame clones only and misses some. The sample holds some 1.1 million clones; about 72% are singletons and the top ten take approximately 0.9%. The sample consisted of memory CD4+ T cells from PBMCs. The subset was: CD45RA-negative fraction. The receptors shown here come from a man younger than 35 in good health. Some clones in this sample may be carry-over from other donors' samples.

On this clone itself: Mismatch with germline at one junction end may stem from a read error. The rearrangement uses TRBV28 and TRBJ2-4, with 8 positions matching TRBD1. CDR3 length: 11 residues. CDR1 MDHEN and CDR2 SYDVKM come from the germline V gene. CDR3 amino acids: CASSTPDRAHF. Here the CDR3 DNA reads TGTGCCAGCAGTACCCCGGACAGGGCACACTTC.

J is TRBJ2-1 and V is TRBV5-6; 9 bases match TRBD2. V trimming: 4 bases; J trimming: 6 bases; junction bases outside the gene matches: 11. CDR3 length: 16 residues. Looked up from germline, CDR1 is SGHDT and CDR2 is YYEEEE. The CDR3 coding sequence is TGTGCCAGCAGCATCCGACTAGCGGCAATCGGCAATGAGCAGTTCTTC. It codes for CASSIRLAAIGNEQFF.

V gene TRBV6-6 combines with J gene TRBJ2-7, with 8 bases fitting TRBD1. J lost 1 base, V lost 5 bases, and 4 bases had no gene match. CDR1 is MNHNY, CDR2 SVGAGI, per germline (reference sequence). This CDR3 is 14 amino acids long. CDR3 sequence reads: CASSQQGVSYEQYF. As DNA, the CDR3 is TGTGCCAGCAGTCAACAGGGGGTTTCCTACGAGCAGTACTTC.

To note about this clone: The sample carries other DNA sequences with the same CDR3. The chain recombines TRBV9 with TRBJ2-5; TRBD2 agrees at 10 bases. The germline V gene has CDR1 SGDLS and CDR2 YYNGEE. The junction had 3 bases not matched to a gene; V was cut back by 3 bases and J by 1 base. This CDR3 comprises 15 residues. The CDR3 nucleotides are TGTGCCAGCAGCGCCGGGACTAGCGCCCAAGAGACCCAGTACTTC. Its translation: CASSAGTSAQETQYF.

Comments on this clone: Within the sample, other DNA sequences also encode this same CDR3. The V gene is TRBV28, the J gene TRBJ2-3, with D hard to call. The CDR3 is 14 amino acids. The germline V and J ends were trimmed by 6 bases and 0 bases, with 10 bases remaining between them. The germline gives CDR1 MDHEN, CDR2 SYDVKM. CDR3 in DNA: TGTGCCAGCAGCACGACCCGAAGCACAGATACGCAGTATTTT. This encodes CASSTTRSTDTQYF.

The rearrangement uses TRBV11-2 and TRBJ2-3; 9 bases agree with TRBD1. V was pared by 7 bases and J by 1 base, with 3 bases of the junction left unmatched. The CDR3 spans 14 residues. CDR1 is SGHAT, CDR2 FQNNGV, per germline. The CDR3 coding sequence is TGTGCCAGCAACTGGGACAGGGGCACAGATACGCAGTATTTT. This gives the protein CASNWDRGTDTQYF.

This clone was recorded many times. The chain has TRBV4-1 and TRBJ1-1; D not certain. The CDR3 is made up of 15 amino acids. Deletions cut 0 bases from V and 4 bases from J, with 12 bases between. The germline gives CDR1 MGHRA, CDR2 YSYEKL. The chain's CDR3 is CASSQDGLWGTEAFF. The CDR3 nucleotides read TGCGCCAGCAGCCAAGACGGGCTTTGGGGCACTGAAGCTTTCTTT.

The chain is built from TRBV27 and TRBJ1-2; 9 bases align to TRBD1. V dropped 2 bases and J dropped 2; count of bases not matched to a gene: 3. The CDR3 length is 15 residues. Germline CDR1 is MNHEY and CDR2 is SMNVEV (reference sequence). The CDR3 sequence: CASSLKGQGNYGYTF. DNA of the CDR3: TGTGCCAGCAGTTTAAAGGGACAGGGAAACTATGGCTACACCTTC.

This sequence joins TRBV6-1 and TRBJ2-4; D might be TRBD1 (6 bases). The CDR3 contains 13 residues. Germline-derived CDR1 and CDR2 are MNHNS and SASEGT. V lost 9 bases to trimming and J lost 3 bases, with 12 bases between them. CDR3 in amino acids: CASSGVGKNIQYF. The DNA of the CDR3 is TGTGCCAGTTCAGGGGTGGGCAAAAACATTCAGTACTTC.

The rearrangement joins TRBV29-1 to TRBJ2-2, with D possibly TRBD2 on 5 matching bases. CDR3 length: 14 amino acids. Germline values: CDR1 SQVTM, CDR2 ANQGSEA. With 7 bases removed from V and 0 bases from J, the gap between germline ends came to 12 bases. CDR3 region: CSAGRGANTGELFF. The DNA for the CDR3 is TGCAGCGCCGGCCGGGGAGCGAACACCGGGGAGCTGTTTTTT.

This rearrangement joins TRBV29-1 to TRBJ1-2; D gene uncertain. CDR1 is SQVTM and CDR2 is ANQGSEA in the germline V gene. CDR3 length equals 11 residues. The ends were cut back, 5 bases at V and 8 bases at J, with 12 bases in the middle. The CDR3 nucleotides read TGCAGCGTTCACGGGAAGTGGGGCTACACCTTC. Protein product: CSVHGKWGYTF.

V gene TRBV19 combines with J gene TRBJ2-1; 7 bases map to TRBD1. Germline lookup yields CDR1 LNHDA and CDR2 SQIVND (reference sequence). There are 14 residues in the CDR3. V lost 3 bases to trimming and J lost 6 bases; unmatched junction nucleotides: 5. The CDR3 reads CASSIGPGGNEQFF. CDR3 sequence (DNA): TGTGCCAGTAGTATTGGGCCAGGGGGCAATGAGCAGTTCTTC.

The gene calls are TRBV27 and TRBJ1-5, with D possibly being TRBD1 (6 bases). Germline V lookup: CDR1 MNHEY, CDR2 SMNVEV (reference sequence). This CDR3 is built from 17 residues. The V and J ends lost 0 bases and 2 bases respectively, with 14 bases between them. The CDR3 nucleotides are TGTGCCAGCAGTTTATCCAGACAGGCCCCGGGCAATCAGCCCCAGCATTTT. This sequence encodes CASSLSRQAPGNQPQHF.

The V gene is TRBV30, the J gene TRBJ1-2; weak D call: TRBD1 (6 bases). The CDR3 runs 14 residues. Germline CDR1 is GTSNPN and CDR2 is SVGIG (reference sequence). Trimming took 1 base from V and 2 from J, leaving 11 bases between them. The DNA for the CDR3 is TGTGCCTGGAGTGGGGGGCTCGGGAACTATGGCTACACCTTC. It yields the protein CAWSGGLGNYGYTF.

The chain uses TRBV4-1 and TRBJ2-4, with 11 bases fitting TRBD2. The CDR3 consists of 20 residues. V trimming: 0 bases; J trimming: 1 base; junction bases outside the gene matches: 11. Germline V gene sequence: CDR1 MGHRA, CDR2 YSYEKL. The CDR3: CASSQEGLAEVGLAKNIQYF. CDR3 sequence (DNA): TGCGCCAGCAGCCAAGAGGGACTAGCGGAGGTTGGATTGGCCAAAAACATTCAGTACTTC.

The chain links TRBV28 to TRBJ2-2; TRBD2 agrees at 8 bases. The CDR3 loop spans 14 amino acids. In germline, CDR1 is MDHEN, CDR2 SYDVKM. The trim removed 6 bases at V and 6 bases at J, leaving 6 bases unmatched. Here the CDR3 reads CASSPRTSSGELFF. The CDR3 nucleotides are TGTGCCAGCAGCCCTCGGACTAGCTCCGGGGAGCTGTTTTTT.

This clone has just a few counts. The rearrangement joins TRBV7-2 to TRBJ2-3; maybe TRBD2 (5 bases). Trimming left V 2 bases short and J 2 bases short, with 8 bases between. Germline CDR1 and CDR2: SGHTA and FQGNSA. CDR3 length equals 14 residues. The CDR3 DNA follows: TGTGCCAGCAGCTTACGACTATACACAGATACGCAGTATTTT. It translates to CASSLRLYTDTQYF.

The chain combines TRBV7-3 with TRBJ2-3; 10 bases line up with TRBD2. The germline gives CDR1 SGHTA, CDR2 FQGTGA. CDR3 size: 16 residues. The V gene end was trimmed by 5 bases and the J gene end by 0 bases; junction bases not matched to a gene: 5. The CDR3 loop is CASSLGLAPSTDTQYF. The CDR3 coding sequence is TGTGCCAGCAGCCTGGGACTAGCGCCTAGCACAGATACGCAGTATTTT. The entire variable domain, with the rest obtained from reference TRBV7-3 and TRBJ2-3, is as follows: GAGVSQTPSNKVTEKGKYVELRCDPISGHTALYWYRQSLGQGPEFLIYFQGTGAADDSGLPNDRFFAVRPEGSVSTLKIQRTERGDSAVYLCASSLGLAPSTDTQYFGPGTRLTVL.

This chain joins TRBV5-1 and TRBJ1-1, with no clear D. The CDR3 covers 14 residues. The germline CDR1 and CDR2 sequences are SGHRS and YFSETQ. Trimming shortened V by 3 bases and J by 4 bases, and 13 bases separated the two germline ends. The CDR3 DNA sequence: TGCGCCAGCAGCTCCACAGTAGTGGGCACTGAAGCTTTCTTT. Translation gives CASSSTVVGTEAFF.

Remarks on this clone: At one boundary the junction diverges from the germline segment, which might be a read error. CDR3 in DNA: TGTGCCAGCAGCTCCGCCGGCGGGGGAAAAACTGTTTTT. Amino acid sequence: CASSSAGGGKTVF. This rearrangement joins TRBV11-2 to TRBJ1-4; weak D call: TRBD1 (5 bases). CDR3 length: 13 amino acids. CDR1 and CDR2 (germline): SGHAT, FQNNGV.

This sequence joins TRBV2 and TRBJ2-1, with 7 bases fitting TRBD2. The CDR3 has 16 residues. The trim removed 4 bases at V and 6 bases at J, leaving 12 bases unmatched. Germline CDR1 SNHLY, CDR2 FYNNEI. CDR3: CASSVGRQGGRNEQFF. As DNA, the CDR3 is TGTGCCAGCAGTGTGGGTAGGCAGGGAGGGCGCAATGAGCAGTTCTTC.

This sequence joins TRBV18 and TRBJ1-1, with 10 bases identical to TRBD1. The germline gives CDR1 KGHSH, CDR2 LQKENI. After removal of 4 bases from V and 0 bases from J, the junction contained 5 bases not matched to a gene. The CDR3 covers 16 residues. The CDR3 protein is CASSHDRGRMNTEAFF. The CDR3 DNA follows: TGTGCCAGCTCACACGACAGGGGGCGCATGAACACTGAAGCTTTCTTT.

This clone was detected a few times. Additional DNA sequences in this sample encode the identical CDR3. The chain carries TRBV6-1 and TRBJ2-1; 10 bases align to TRBD2. Germline V gene sequence: CDR1 MNHNS, CDR2 SASEGT. V lost 5 bases and J lost 4; bases outside the gene matches: 5. The CDR3 is 15 amino acids. CDR3 DNA: TGTGCCAGCAGTCTCGGACTAGCGGATTACAATGAGCAGTTCTTC. It specifies CASSLGLADYNEQFF.

This chain links TRBV18 with TRBJ1-3; no reliable D call. The CDR3 sequence is 14 residues long. Looked up from germline, CDR1 is KGHSH and CDR2 is LQKENI. Trimming removed 2 bases at V and 4 bases at J, with 9 bases between. The CDR3 DNA sequence: TGTGCCAGCTCACCAGGACTCCTGGGAAACACCATATATTTT. Translation: CASSPGLLGNTIYF.

The rearrangement uses TRBV18 and TRBJ2-3; 10 bases align to TRBD2. The J segment lost 4 bases and the V segment lost 3 bases, leaving 10 bases of the junction unmatched. The CDR3 covers 17 residues. Germline assignment: CDR1 KGHSH and CDR2 LQKENI. CDR3 in amino acids: CASSPPHSSGRADTQYF. The CDR3 DNA reads as TGTGCCAGCTCACCTCCCCACTCTAGCGGGAGAGCAGATACGCAGTATTTT.

The gene calls are TRBV28 and TRBJ2-3, with a weak D call TRBD2 (6 bases). There are 16 residues in the CDR3. The germline V and J ends were trimmed by 6 bases and 0 bases, with 16 bases remaining between them. Germline V gene lookup returns CDR1 MDHEN and CDR2 SYDVKM. The CDR3 DNA sequence: TGTGCCAGCAGCCCACGCCTAGCGTCTAGCACAGATACGCAGTATTTT. Its translation: CASSPRLASSTDTQYF.

Details on this clone: Other DNA sequences in the sample encode the same CDR3. J is TRBJ1-1 and V is TRBV27; tentatively, D is TRBD1 (5 bases). Germline-derived CDR1 and CDR2 are MNHEY and SMNVEV (reference sequence). The CDR3 runs 14 residues. The V and J ends lost 3 bases and 2 bases respectively, with 10 bases between them. The CDR3 region is CASSFLTGNTEAFF. CDR3 coding DNA: TGTGCCAGCAGTTTTCTCACAGGAAACACTGAAGCTTTCTTT.

Only a few counts were recorded for this clone. The V call is TRBV5-4, the J call TRBJ1-4; D ambiguous. Germline CDR1 reads SGHNT; CDR2 reads YYREEE (reference sequence). This CDR3 is 13 amino acids long. Between the trimmed V and J ends, which lost 0 bases and 8 bases, there was a span of 8 bases. DNA for the CDR3: TGTGCCAGCAGCTTGGAGTCGGAGGAAAAACTGTTTTTT. It encodes CASSLESEEKLFF.

CDR3 loop: CASSANRDEVPLNTEAFF. The CDR3 nucleotides read TGCGCCAGCAGCGCAAACCGGGACGAAGTCCCCCTGAACACTGAAGCTTTCTTT. The chain carries TRBV10-1 and TRBJ1-1; possible D gene TRBD1, 5 bases. Germline V CDR1 and CDR2: WNHNN, SYGVQD (reference sequence). Trimming cost V 6 bases and J 0 bases, with 23 bases left between them. This CDR3 spans 18 amino acids.